These 11 T cell receptor beta chains originate from one sample sequenced in a study of blood T cell repertoires in COVID-19. Sequencing used immunoSEQ multiplex PCR; TCRdb keeps in-frame clones, though not all of them. The sample has some 670,000 clones; about nine tenths are singletons. Sample: peripheral blood. The receptors derive from a woman between 18 and 30 years old with acute or convalescent COVID-19.

V and J are TRBV4-3 and TRBJ1-4; D gene uncertain. CDR1 is LGHNA, CDR2 YSLEER, per germline. Trimming removed 1 base at V and 8 bases at J, with 11 bases between. The CDR3 runs 14 residues. The CDR3 sequence is CASSQGGLAEKLFF. The CDR3 region has the DNA TGCGCCAGCAGCCAAGGAGGTCTGGCAGAAAAACTGTTTTTT.

This sequence joins TRBV2 and TRBJ1-6; D not certain. The germline CDR1 and CDR2 sequences are SNHLY and FYNNEI. Deletions cut 3 bases from V and 0 bases from J, with 12 bases between. The CDR3 runs 17 residues. This CDR3 reads CASSERLLISYNSPLHF. DNA of the CDR3: TGTGCCAGCAGTGAGCGGTTACTGATCTCCTATAATTCACCCCTCCACTTT.

The rearrangement joins TRBV27 to TRBJ1-5; TRBD1 is a possible D gene (5 bases). The ends were cut back, 6 bases at V and 1 base at J, with 13 bases in the middle. Germline V gives CDR1 MNHEY, CDR2 SMNVEV (reference sequence). The CDR3 consists of 15 residues. The CDR3 DNA sequence: TGTGCCAGCAGGGGCCCCGGGGGAAGCAATCAGCCCCAGCATTTT. Residues: CASRGPGGSNQPQHF.

The CDR3 loop is CASRDRGPSNQPQHF. The CDR3, as DNA: TGTGCCAGTAGGGACAGGGGGCCTAGCAATCAGCCCCAGCATTTT. The gene calls are TRBV19 and TRBJ1-5; 11 bases match TRBD1. With V trimmed by 6 bases and J by 0 bases, 1 base remained unmatched. This CDR3 spans 15 amino acids. CDR1 LNHDA and CDR2 SQIVND come from the germline V gene (reference sequence).

V and J are TRBV25-1 and TRBJ1-2; 7 positions agree with TRBD1. The CDR3 is 15 amino acids. V dropped 4 bases and J dropped 7; count of bases not matched to a gene: 12. The germline V gene has CDR1 MGHDK and CDR2 SYGVNS. CDR3 nucleotide sequence: TGTGCCAGCAGTGTCACCGGGACAGATTCTCTTGGCTACACCTTC. Translating gives CASSVTGTDSLGYTF.

The chain is built from TRBV3-1 (or the pseudogene TRBV3-2) and TRBJ1-6, with D perhaps matching TRBD1 (6 bases). The ends were cut back, 4 bases at V and 7 bases at J, with 17 bases in the middle. This CDR3 contains 16 residues. Germline loops: CDR1 LGHDT, CDR2 YNNKEL (reference sequence). This chain's CDR3 is CASSPPSGGPNSPLHF. The CDR3 nucleotides read TGTGCCAGCAGCCCTCCCTCCGGGGGGCCCAATTCACCCCTCCACTTT.

The V call is TRBV5-1, the J call TRBJ1-4; maybe TRBD1 (5 bases). Trimming pared 4 bases from V and 5 bases from J, leaving 9 bases between. CDR3 length: 13 amino acids. In germline, CDR1 is SGHRS, CDR2 YFSETQ. The CDR3 bases are TGCGCCAGCAGCCCGGACATCAATGAAAAACTGTTTTTT. Amino acid sequence: CASSPDINEKLFF. The variable domain in full, completed from reference TRBV5-1 and TRBJ1-4, reads KAGVTQTPRYLIKTRGQQVTLSCSPISGHRSVSWYQQTPGQGLQFLFEYFSETQRNKGNFPGRFSGRQFSNSRSEMNVSTLELGDSALYLCASSPDINEKLFFGSGTQLSVL.

This clone was counted between two and nine times. The chain uses TRBV11-3 and TRBJ1-2; a possible D gene is TRBD1 (5 bases). V was clipped by 0 bases and J by 3 bases, with 14 bases between them. This CDR3 has 16 amino acids. Germline V gene data show CDR1 as SGHNT and CDR2 as YENEEA. CDR3 region: CASSLDPTAHYYGYTF. CDR3 DNA sequence: TGTGCCAGCAGCTTAGACCCGACAGCGCACTACTATGGCTACACCTTC.

The V call is TRBV10-3, the J call TRBJ1-1; no clear D gene. This CDR3 has 14 amino acids. Germline loops: CDR1 ENHRY, CDR2 SYGVKD. V dropped 3 bases and J dropped 1 base, with 9 bases sitting between them. In DNA, the CDR3 is TGTGCCATCAGTGAACCGGGAAAGAACACTGAAGCTTTCTTT. This translates into CAISEPGKNTEAFF.

This clone was observed a single time. J is TRBJ1-2 and V is TRBV6-5, with 9 bases fitting TRBD1. The CDR3 length is 15 residues. Germline CDR1 reads MNHEY; CDR2 reads SVGAGI. Trimming took 1 base from V and 5 from J; bases not matched to a gene: 5. The CDR3 here is CASSYWGQGSYGYTF. In DNA, the CDR3 is TGTGCCAGCAGTTACTGGGGACAGGGATCTTATGGCTACACCTTC.

V and J are TRBV7-2 and TRBJ2-4; TRBD1 matches at 9 bases. The CDR3 extends over 18 amino acids. V was pared by 4 bases and J by 7 bases, with 17 bases of the junction left unmatched. Per germline, CDR1 SGHTA and CDR2 FQGNSA. DNA for the CDR3: TGTGCCAGCAGCTACCTACCCCCGGGACAGGGAACGTTGAACATTCAGTACTTC. It translates to CASSYLPPGQGTLNIQYF.